These 2 T cell receptor beta chains originate from one sample sequenced in a study of patients and donors after allogeneic stem cell transplantation. TCRdb passed the RT-PCR reads through MiXCR, listing each CDR3 protein once. The sample includes 150,000 to 200,000 distinct CDR3 sequences, about 24% of them seen just once. The material sequenced was blood, either unsorted or a sorted T cell fraction (not recorded which). Receptors were obtained from a human donor who was either an allogeneic HSCT recipient or a stem cell or donor lymphocyte infusion donor (not recorded which). It is not recorded whose cells these are; they may come from a transplant donor.

V and J are TRBV28 and TRBJ2-4, with D unresolved. Germline V lookup: CDR1 MDHEN, CDR2 SYDVKM. Trimming left V 6 bases short and J 1 base short, with 16 bases between. The CDR3 covers 16 residues. CDR3 loop: CASRLNIGWAKNIQYF. The CDR3 DNA reads TGTGCCAGCAGGCTAAATATCGGGTGGGCCAAAAACATTCAGTACTTC.

The chain has TRBV20-1 and TRBJ1-5; no firm D call. This CDR3 has 14 amino acids. CDR1 is DFQATT and CDR2 is SNEGSKA in the germline V gene (reference sequence). V was shortened by 5 bases and J by 0 bases, with 11 bases between the two germline ends. This CDR3 reads CSARRPNSNQPQHF. DNA for the CDR3: TGCAGTGCTCGTAGGCCAAATAGCAATCAGCCCCAGCATTTT.